This T cell receptor beta chain was captured by sequencing in a study of OX40 agonist ivuxolimab in advanced cancers. On this clone: Additional DNA sequences in this sample encode the identical CDR3.

Using immunoSEQ multiplex PCR, the repertoire was profiled, and TCRdb retains in-frame clones only, with some absent. Counted here are 68,000 or so clones, over 80% occurring once; the ten biggest clones make up around 9.9%. Germline-derived CDR1 and CDR2 are SEHNR and FQNEAQ (reference sequence). After removal of 5 bases from V and 0 bases from J, the junction contained 6 bases not matched to a gene. This CDR3 is built from 16 residues. The sample was CD4+ or CD8+ T cells sorted from blood, taken in a trial of the OX40 agonist ivuxolimab. V and J are TRBV7-9 and TRBJ2-1; TRBD2 matches 8 bases. The TCR comes from an adult with an advanced solid tumor such as melanoma, head and neck, liver or kidney cancer. DNA of the CDR3: TGTGCCAGCAGCGGGAGGAGCGGGAGCTCCTACAATGAGCAGTTCTTC. It translates to CASSGRSGSSYNEQFF.